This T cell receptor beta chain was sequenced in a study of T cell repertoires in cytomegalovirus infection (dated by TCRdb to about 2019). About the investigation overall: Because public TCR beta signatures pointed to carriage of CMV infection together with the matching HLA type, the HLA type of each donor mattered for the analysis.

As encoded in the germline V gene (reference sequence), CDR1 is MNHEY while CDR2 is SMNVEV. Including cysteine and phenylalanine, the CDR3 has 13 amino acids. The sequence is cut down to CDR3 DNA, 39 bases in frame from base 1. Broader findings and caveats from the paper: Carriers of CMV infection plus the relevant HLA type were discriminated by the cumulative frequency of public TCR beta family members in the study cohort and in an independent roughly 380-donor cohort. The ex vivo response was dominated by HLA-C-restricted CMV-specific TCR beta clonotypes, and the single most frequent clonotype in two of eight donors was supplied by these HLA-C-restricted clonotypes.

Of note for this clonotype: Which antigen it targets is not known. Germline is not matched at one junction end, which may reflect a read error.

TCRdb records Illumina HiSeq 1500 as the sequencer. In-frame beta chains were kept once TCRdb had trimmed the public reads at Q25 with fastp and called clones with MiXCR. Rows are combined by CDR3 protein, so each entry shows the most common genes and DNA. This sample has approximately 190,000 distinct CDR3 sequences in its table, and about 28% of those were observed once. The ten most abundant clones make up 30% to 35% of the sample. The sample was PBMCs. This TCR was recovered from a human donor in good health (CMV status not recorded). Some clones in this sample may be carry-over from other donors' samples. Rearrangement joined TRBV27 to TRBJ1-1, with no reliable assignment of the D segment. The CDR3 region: CTSKARQNTEAFF. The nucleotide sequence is TGTACCAGCAAGGCCAGACAGAACACTGAAGCTTTCTTT.